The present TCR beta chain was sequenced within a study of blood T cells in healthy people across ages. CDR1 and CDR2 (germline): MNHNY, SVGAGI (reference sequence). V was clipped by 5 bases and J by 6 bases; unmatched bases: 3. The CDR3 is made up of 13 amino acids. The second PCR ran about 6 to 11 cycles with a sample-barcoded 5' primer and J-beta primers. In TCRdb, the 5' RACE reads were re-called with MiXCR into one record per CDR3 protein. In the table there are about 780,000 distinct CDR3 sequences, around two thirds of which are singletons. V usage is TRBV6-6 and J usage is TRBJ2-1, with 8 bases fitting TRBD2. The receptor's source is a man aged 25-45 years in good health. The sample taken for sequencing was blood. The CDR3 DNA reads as TGTGCCAGCAGTGACGGGAGGGCCAATGAGCAGTTCTTC. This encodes CASSDGRANEQFF.